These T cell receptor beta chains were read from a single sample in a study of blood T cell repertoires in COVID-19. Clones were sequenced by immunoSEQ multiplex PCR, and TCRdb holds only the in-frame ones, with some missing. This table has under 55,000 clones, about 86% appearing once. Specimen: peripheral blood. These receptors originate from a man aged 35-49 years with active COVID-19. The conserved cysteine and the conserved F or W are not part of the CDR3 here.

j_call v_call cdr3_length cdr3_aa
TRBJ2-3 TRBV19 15 ASSIGMDRERPDTQY
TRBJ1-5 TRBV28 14 ASSRQGLVQNQPQH
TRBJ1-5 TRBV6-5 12 ASSRDRVLQPQH
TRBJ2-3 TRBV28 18 ASSLNVGLAVQEGTDTQY
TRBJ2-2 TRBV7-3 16 ASSSVGGTSVNTGELF
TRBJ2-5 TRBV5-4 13 ASSWWDRGQETQY
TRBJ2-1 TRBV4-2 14 ASSQRRLAGNNEQF
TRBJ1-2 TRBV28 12 ASRLRDSLVFYT
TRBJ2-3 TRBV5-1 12 ASQTRPSTDTQY
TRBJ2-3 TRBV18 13 ASSPPASGRDTQY
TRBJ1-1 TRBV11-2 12 ASSLGPQNTEAF
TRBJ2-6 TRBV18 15 ASSGRHDLSGANVLT
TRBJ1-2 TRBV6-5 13 ASRSTGGAGYGYT
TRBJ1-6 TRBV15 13 ATSRGEGVNSPLH
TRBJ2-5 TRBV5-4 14 ASSPGLAGAYETQY
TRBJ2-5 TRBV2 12 ASTPIPVGGTQY
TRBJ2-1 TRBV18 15 ASSPLQGPSSYNEQF
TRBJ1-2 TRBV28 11 ATLLRDREFYT
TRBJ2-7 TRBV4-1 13 ASSQGMAGAYEQY
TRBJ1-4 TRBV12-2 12 ASPTGGGSEKLF
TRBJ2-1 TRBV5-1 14 ASSLDVAGGGNEQF
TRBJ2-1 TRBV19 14 ASTADRDRGVDEQF
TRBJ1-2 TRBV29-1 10 SAEEGAYGYT
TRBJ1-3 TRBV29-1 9 SGQTGNTIY
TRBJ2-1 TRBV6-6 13 ASSYRGLELNEQF
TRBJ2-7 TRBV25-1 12 ASSVWRERGEQY
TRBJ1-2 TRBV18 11 ASSGGLRYGYT
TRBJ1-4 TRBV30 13 AWSVAQGPFVGLF
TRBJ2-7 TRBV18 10 ASSSDRGLQN
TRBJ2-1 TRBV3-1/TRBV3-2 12 ASSQRTGWNEQF
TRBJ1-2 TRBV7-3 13 ASSLQAHESYGYT
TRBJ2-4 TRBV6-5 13 ASSLSGTGQNIQY
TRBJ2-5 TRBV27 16 ASSPRPGLGGHQETQY
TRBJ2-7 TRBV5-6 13 ASSLLAGDVHEQY
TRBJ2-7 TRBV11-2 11 ASSFVGGYEQY
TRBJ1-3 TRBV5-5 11 ASSPTGDNTIY
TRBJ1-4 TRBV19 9 ASTEGGKLF
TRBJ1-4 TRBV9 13 ASSVSAGGNEKLF
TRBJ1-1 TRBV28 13 ASSLGGYLSRKAF
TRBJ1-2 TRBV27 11 ASSQGRGGGYT
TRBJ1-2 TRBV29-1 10 SVAGSRGGYT
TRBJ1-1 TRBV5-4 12 ASSFGTGPSEAF
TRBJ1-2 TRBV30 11 AWSVQDVDGYT
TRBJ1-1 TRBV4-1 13 ASSQEGVLGTEAF
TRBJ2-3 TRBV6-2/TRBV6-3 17 ASSYPNRDRVLGTDTQY
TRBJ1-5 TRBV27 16 ASSPLTGYRGGNQPQH
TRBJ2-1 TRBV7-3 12 ASSRIAGVDEQF
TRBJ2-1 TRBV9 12 ASSPRGVHNEQF
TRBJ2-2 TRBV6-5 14 ASSYGGGANTGELF
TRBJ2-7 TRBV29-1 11 SVPGQGANEQY
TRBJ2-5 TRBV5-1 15 ASSLVSQWTGQETQY
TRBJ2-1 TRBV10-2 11 ASSGLSYNEQF
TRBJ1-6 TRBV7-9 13 ASSPGHSYNSPLH
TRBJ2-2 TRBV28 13 ASRDTSGDAGELF
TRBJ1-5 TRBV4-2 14 ASSQGGRSFYQPQH